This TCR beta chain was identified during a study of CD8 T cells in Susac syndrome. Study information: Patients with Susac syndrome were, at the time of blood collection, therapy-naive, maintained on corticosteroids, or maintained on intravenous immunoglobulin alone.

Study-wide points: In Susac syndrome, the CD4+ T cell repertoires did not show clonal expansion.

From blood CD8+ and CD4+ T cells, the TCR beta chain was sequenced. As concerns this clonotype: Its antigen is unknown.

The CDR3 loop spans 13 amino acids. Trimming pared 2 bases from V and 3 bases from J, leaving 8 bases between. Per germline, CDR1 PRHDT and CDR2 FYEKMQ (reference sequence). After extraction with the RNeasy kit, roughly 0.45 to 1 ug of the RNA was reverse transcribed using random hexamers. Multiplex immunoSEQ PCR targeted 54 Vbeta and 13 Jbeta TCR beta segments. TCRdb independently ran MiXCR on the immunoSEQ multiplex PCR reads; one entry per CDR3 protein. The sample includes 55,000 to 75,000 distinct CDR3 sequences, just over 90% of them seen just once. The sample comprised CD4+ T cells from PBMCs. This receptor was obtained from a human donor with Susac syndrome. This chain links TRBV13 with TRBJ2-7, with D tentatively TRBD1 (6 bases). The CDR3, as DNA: TGTGCCAGCAGCTTACAGGGGCTCTACGAGCAGTACTTC. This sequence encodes CASSLQGLYEQYF.